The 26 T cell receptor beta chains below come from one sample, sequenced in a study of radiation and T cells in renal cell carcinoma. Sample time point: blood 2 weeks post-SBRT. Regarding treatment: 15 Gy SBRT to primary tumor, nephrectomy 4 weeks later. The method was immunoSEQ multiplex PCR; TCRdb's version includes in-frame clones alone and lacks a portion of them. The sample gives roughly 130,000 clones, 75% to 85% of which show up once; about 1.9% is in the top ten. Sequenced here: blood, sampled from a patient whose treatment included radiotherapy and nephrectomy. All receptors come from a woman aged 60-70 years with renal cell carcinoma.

The CDR3 DNA reads TGCGCCAGCAGTCAATCGGTGCAGGGCGGCACCGGGGAGCTGTTTTTT. Its protein is CASSQSVQGGTGELFF. V usage is TRBV23-1 and J usage is TRBJ2-2; tentative D call: TRBD1 (5 bases). TRBV23-1 is designated an ORF whose function remains uncertain. The CDR3 contains 16 residues. Trimming cost V 0 bases and J 4 bases, with 12 bases left between them.

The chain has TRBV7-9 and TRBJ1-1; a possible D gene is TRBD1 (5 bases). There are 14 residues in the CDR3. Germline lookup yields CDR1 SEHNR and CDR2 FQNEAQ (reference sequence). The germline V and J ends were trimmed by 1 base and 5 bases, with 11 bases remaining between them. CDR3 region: CASSLEEGLTEAFF. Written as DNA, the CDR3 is TGTGCCAGCAGCTTAGAGGAGGGACTTACTGAAGCTTTCTTT.

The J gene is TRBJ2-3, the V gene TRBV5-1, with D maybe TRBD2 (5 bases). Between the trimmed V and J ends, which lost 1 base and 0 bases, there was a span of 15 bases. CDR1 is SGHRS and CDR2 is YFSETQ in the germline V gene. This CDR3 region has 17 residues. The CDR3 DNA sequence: TGCGCCAGCAGCTTGCGGCTAGCCACATCTAGCACAGATACGCAGTATTTT. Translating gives CASSLRLATSSTDTQYF.

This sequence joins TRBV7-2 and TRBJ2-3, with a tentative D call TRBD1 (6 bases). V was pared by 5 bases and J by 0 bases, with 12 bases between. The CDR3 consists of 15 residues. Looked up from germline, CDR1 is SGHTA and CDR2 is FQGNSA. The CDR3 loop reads CASSERDRSTDTQYF. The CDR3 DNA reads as TGTGCCAGCAGCGAGAGAGACAGGAGCACAGATACGCAGTATTTT.

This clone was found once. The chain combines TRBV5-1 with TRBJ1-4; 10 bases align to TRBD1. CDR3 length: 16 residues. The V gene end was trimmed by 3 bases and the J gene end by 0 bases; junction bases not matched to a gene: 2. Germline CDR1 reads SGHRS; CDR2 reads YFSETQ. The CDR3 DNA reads TGCGCCAGCAGCTCGGACAGGGGGGCAACTAATGAAAAACTGTTTTTT. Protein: CASSSDRGATNEKLFF. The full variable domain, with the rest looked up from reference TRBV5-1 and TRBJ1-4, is KAGVTQTPRYLIKTRGQQVTLSCSPISGHRSVSWYQQTPGQGLQFLFEYFSETQRNKGNFPGRFSGRQFSNSRSEMNVSTLELGDSALYLCASSSDRGATNEKLFFGSGTQLSVL.

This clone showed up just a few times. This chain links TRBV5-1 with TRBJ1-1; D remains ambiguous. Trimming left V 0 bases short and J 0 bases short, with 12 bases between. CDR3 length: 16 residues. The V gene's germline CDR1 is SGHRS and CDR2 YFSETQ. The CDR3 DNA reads TGCGCCAGCAGCTTGGACGGCGAGTACATGAACACTGAAGCTTTCTTT. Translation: CASSLDGEYMNTEAFF.

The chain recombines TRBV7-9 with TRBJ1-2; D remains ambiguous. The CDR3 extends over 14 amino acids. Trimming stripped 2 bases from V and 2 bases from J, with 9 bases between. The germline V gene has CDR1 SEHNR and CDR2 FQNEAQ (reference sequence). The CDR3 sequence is CASSLTSSNYGYTF. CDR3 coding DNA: TGTGCCAGCAGCTTAACATCGTCCAACTATGGCTACACCTTC.

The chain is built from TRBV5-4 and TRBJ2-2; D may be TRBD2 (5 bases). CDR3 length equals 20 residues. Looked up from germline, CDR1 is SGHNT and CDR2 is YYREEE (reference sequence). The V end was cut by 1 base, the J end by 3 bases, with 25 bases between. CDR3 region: CASSLYQRPLGRRDTGELFF. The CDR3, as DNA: TGTGCCAGCAGCTTGTACCAGCGGCCACTAGGCAGACGGGACACCGGGGAGCTGTTTTTT.

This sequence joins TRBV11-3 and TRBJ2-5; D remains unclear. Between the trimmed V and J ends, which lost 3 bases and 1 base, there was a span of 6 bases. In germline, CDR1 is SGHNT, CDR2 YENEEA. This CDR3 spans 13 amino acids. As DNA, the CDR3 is TGTGCCAGCAGCTTGGATGTCCAAGAGACCCAGTACTTC. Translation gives CASSLDVQETQYF.

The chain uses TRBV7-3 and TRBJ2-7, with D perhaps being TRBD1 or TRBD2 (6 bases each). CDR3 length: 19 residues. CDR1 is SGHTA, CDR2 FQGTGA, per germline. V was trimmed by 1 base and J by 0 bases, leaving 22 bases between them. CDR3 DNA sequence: TGTGCCAGCAGCTTAAAGGCAGGGGTTGGGGACGGGAGCTCCTACGAGCAGTACTTC. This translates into CASSLKAGVGDGSSYEQYF.

The DNA of the CDR3 is TGCGCCAGCAAGGGGGGACAGATGAACACCGGGGAGCTGTTTTTT. Protein sequence: CASKGGQMNTGELFF. The rearrangement joins TRBV5-1 to TRBJ2-2; D possibly corresponds to TRBD1 (7 bases). The V end was cut by 6 bases, the J end by 1 base, with 13 bases between. In germline, CDR1 is SGHRS, CDR2 YFSETQ. The CDR3 spans 15 residues.

CDR3 in DNA: TGTGCCAGTAGTGCCGGACAGGGACGAGCCAAAAACATTCAGTACTTC. This gives the protein CASSAGQGRAKNIQYF. The J gene is TRBJ2-4, the V gene TRBV19; TRBD1 aligns across 8 bases. Looked up from germline, CDR1 is LNHDA and CDR2 is SQIVND (reference sequence). With V trimmed by 5 bases and J by 0 bases, 6 bases remained unmatched. The CDR3 is 16 amino acids. Full variable domain (rest looked up from reference TRBV19 and TRBJ2-4): DGGITQSPKYLFRKEGQNVTLSCEQNLNHDAMYWYRQDPGQGLRLIYYSQIVNDFQKGDIAEGYSVSREKKESFPLTVTSAQKNPTAFYLCASSAGQGRAKNIQYFGAGTRLSVL.

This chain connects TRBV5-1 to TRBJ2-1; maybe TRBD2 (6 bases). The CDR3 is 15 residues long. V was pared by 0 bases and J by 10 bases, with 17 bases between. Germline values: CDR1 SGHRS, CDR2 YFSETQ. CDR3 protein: CASSLAASVRQEQFF. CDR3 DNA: TGCGCCAGCAGCTTGGCGGCTAGCGTCCGCCAGGAGCAGTTCTTC.

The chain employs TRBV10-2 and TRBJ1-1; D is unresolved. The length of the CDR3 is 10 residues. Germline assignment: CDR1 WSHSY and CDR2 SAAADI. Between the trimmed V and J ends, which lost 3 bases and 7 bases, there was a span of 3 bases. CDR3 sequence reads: CASSDGEAFF. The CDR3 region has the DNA TGCGCCAGCAGTGATGGTGAAGCTTTCTTT.

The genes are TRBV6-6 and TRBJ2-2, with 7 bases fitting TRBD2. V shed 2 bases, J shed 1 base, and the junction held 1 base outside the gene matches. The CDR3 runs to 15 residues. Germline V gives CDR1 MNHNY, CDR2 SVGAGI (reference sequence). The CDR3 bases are TGTGCCAGCAGTTACGTAGCGGGGAACACCGGGGAGCTGTTTTTT. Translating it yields CASSYVAGNTGELFF.

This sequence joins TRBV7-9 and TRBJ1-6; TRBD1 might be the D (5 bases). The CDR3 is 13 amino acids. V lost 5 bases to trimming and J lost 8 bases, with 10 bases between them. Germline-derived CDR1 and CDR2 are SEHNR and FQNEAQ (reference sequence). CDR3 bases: TGTGCCAGCAGCCTCGGGGGTGATTCACCCCTCCACTTT. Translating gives CASSLGGDSPLHF.

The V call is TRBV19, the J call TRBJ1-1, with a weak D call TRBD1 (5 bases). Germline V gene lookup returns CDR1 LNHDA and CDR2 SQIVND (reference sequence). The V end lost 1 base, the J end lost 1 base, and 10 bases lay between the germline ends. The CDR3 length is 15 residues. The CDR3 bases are TGTGCCAGTAGTATAGTCGCAGGGCCGAACACTGAAGCTTTCTTT. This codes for CASSIVAGPNTEAFF.

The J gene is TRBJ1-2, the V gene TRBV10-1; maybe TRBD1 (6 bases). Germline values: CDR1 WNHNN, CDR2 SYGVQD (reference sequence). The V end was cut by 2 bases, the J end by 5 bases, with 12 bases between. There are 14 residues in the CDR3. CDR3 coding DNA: TGCGCCAGCAGTGAGGGGGGGGCGCGGTATGGCTACACCTTC. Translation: CASSEGGARYGYTF.

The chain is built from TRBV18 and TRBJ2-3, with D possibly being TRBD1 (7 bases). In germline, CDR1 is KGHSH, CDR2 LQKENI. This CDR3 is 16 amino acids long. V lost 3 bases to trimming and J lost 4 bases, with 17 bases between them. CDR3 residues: CASSPRERTGADTQYF. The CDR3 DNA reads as TGTGCCAGCTCACCCCGGGAGAGGACAGGCGCAGATACGCAGTATTTT.

CDR3 protein: CASSLNRAYEQYF. DNA of the CDR3: TGTGCCAGCAGCTTGAACAGGGCCTACGAGCAGTACTTC. The chain combines TRBV5-4 with TRBJ2-7; a possible D gene is TRBD1 (6 bases). The germline gives CDR1 SGHNT, CDR2 YYREEE (reference sequence). The CDR3 totals 13 residues. Trimming left V 1 base short and J 2 bases short, with 7 bases between. Full variable domain (rest looked up from reference TRBV5-4 and TRBJ2-7): ETGVTQSPTHLIKTRGQQVTLRCSSQSGHNTVSWYQQALGQGPQFIFQYYREEENGRGNFPPRFSGLQFPNYSSELNVNALELDDSALYLCASSLNRAYEQYFGPGTRLTVT.

The CDR3 coding sequence is TGTGCCAGCAGCCCGGGACTAGCGGGAGACTTTTACAATGAGCAGTTCTTC. Protein sequence: CASSPGLAGDFYNEQFF. This sequence joins TRBV7-9 and TRBJ2-1; TRBD2 aligns across 14 bases. CDR1 SEHNR and CDR2 FQNEAQ come from the germline V gene (reference sequence). This CDR3 comprises 17 residues. Trimming removed 5 bases from V and 4 bases from J; junction bases left unmatched: 7.

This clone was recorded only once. CDR3 loop: CASSQDSSGANVLTF. The DNA of the CDR3 is TGCGCCAGCAGCCAAGATAGCTCTGGGGCCAACGTCCTGACTTTC. V usage is TRBV4-3 and J usage is TRBJ2-6, with D hard to call. Trimming shortened V by 0 bases and J by 0 bases, and 3 bases separated the two germline ends. The CDR3 has 15 residues. From germline, CDR1 is LGHNA and CDR2 YSLEER.

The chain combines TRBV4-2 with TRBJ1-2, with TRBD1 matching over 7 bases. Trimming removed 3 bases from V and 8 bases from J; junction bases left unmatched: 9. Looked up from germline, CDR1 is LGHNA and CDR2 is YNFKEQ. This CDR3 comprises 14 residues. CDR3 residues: CASSHPTGLEGYTF. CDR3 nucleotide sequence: TGTGCCAGCAGCCATCCGACAGGGCTCGAGGGCTACACCTTC.

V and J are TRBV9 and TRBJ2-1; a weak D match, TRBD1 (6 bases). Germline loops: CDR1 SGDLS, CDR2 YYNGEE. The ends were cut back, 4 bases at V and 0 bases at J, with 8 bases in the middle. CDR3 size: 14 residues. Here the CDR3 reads CASSQGSSYNEQFF. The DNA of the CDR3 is TGTGCCAGCAGCCAGGGGAGCTCCTACAATGAGCAGTTCTTC.

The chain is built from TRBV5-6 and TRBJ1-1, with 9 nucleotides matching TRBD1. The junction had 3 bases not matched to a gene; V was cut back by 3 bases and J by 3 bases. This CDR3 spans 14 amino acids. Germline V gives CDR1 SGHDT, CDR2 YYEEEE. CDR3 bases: TGTGCCAGCAGCTCGGACAGGGGCTACACTGAAGCTTTCTTT. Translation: CASSSDRGYTEAFF.

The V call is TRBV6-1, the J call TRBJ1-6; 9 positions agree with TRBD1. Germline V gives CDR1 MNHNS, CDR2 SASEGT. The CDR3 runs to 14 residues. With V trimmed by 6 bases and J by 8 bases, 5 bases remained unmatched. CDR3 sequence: CASRRTGDYSPLHF. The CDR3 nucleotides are TGTGCCAGCAGGCGGACAGGGGATTATTCACCCCTCCACTTT.